These 14 T cell receptor beta chains were sequenced from one sample in a study of blood T cell repertoires in COVID-19. Only in-frame clones appear in the TCRdb table, and some are missing; sequencing was by immunoSEQ multiplex PCR. There are hundreds of thousands of clones in the sample; around 87% occur only once, and about 1.9% lies in the top ten. Material: PBMCs or T cells enriched from blood (not recorded which). The receptor source for this set is a man between 40 and 49 years old in a cohort exposed to, infected with or recovered from COVID-19 (not recorded which).

The chain combines TRBV23-1 with TRBJ2-3, with TRBD2 identical over 13 bases. TRBV23-1 carries the ORF label, with uncertain function. The CDR3 spans 17 residues. V lost 0 bases, J lost 4 bases, and 4 bases stayed unmatched. CDR3 DNA sequence: TGCGCCAGCAGTCAATCGACTAGCGGGAGGTTAGCAGATACGCAGTATTTT. Translating it yields CASSQSTSGRLADTQYF.

This clone was recorded only once. The rearrangement uses TRBV19 and TRBJ2-3; perhaps TRBD2 as D (6 bases). This CDR3 region has 18 residues. CDR1 LNHDA and CDR2 SQIVND come from the germline V gene (reference sequence). V dropped 0 bases and J dropped 0 bases, with 16 bases sitting between them. CDR3 sequence reads: CASSIDLNRETSTDTQYF. The CDR3 DNA reads TGTGCCAGTAGTATAGATCTCAACCGGGAGACTAGCACAGATACGCAGTATTTT.

The gene calls are TRBV5-1 and TRBJ1-1; D gene unclear. CDR3 length: 13 amino acids. Germline V lookup: CDR1 SGHRS, CDR2 YFSETQ. Trimming cost V 2 bases and J 1 base, with 6 bases left between them. In nucleotides, the CDR3 is TGCGCCAGCAGCTTAACACAGAACACTGAAGCTTTCTTT. Translated: CASSLTQNTEAFF.

The rearrangement uses TRBV6-5 and TRBJ1-5; TRBD1 matches at 9 bases. This CDR3 has 14 residues. The V and J ends lost 5 bases and 7 bases, in that order; junction bases with no gene match: 6. Germline assignment: CDR1 MNHEY and CDR2 SVGAGI. The DNA for the CDR3 is TGTGCCAGCAGTCTTGACAGGGGGAGACAGCCCCAGCATTTT. Translating gives CASSLDRGRQPQHF.

This sequence joins TRBV24-1 and TRBJ2-1; 10 bases line up with TRBD1. CDR3 length: 15 amino acids. V lost 4 bases, J lost 5 bases, and 4 bases stayed unmatched. The V gene's germline CDR1 is KGHDR and CDR2 SFDVKD. The CDR3 DNA reads TGTGCCACCAGTGACTCGACAGGGGGCAACAATGAGCAGTTCTTC. This sequence encodes CATSDSTGGNNEQFF.

The chain combines TRBV6-5 with TRBJ2-7; possible D gene TRBD1, 6 bases. The CDR3 runs to 13 residues. Germline V lookup: CDR1 MNHEY, CDR2 SVGAGI. V lost 6 bases and J 3 bases, leaving 12 bases between the germline ends. CDR3 in amino acids: CASSHQGHYEQYF. Written as DNA, the CDR3 is TGTGCCAGCAGCCACCAGGGGCACTACGAGCAGTACTTC.

The chain recombines TRBV7-7 with TRBJ2-2, with 9 nucleotides matching TRBD2. V dropped 2 bases and J dropped 3; count of bases not matched to a gene: 16. The CDR3 is made up of 20 amino acids. Germline V CDR1 and CDR2: SSHAT, FNYEAQ (reference sequence). The chain's CDR3 is CASSLRIIGGRAFDTGELFF. DNA of the CDR3: TGTGCCAGCAGCTTACGGATTATCGGCGGGAGGGCCTTTGACACCGGGGAGCTGTTTTTT.

J is TRBJ2-2 and V is TRBV14; 9 positions agree with TRBD1. The CDR3 has 19 residues. CDR1 and CDR2 (germline): SGHDN, FVKESK. The V and J ends lost 0 bases and 2 bases, in that order; junction bases with no gene match: 10. CDR3 loop: CASSQDYGTGSLNTGELFF. In nucleotides, the CDR3 is TGTGCCAGCAGCCAAGACTACGGGACAGGGAGTTTAAACACCGGGGAGCTGTTTTTT.

This chain uses TRBV6-5 with TRBJ2-2; TRBD2 matches at 12 bases. The CDR3 runs 13 residues. V lost 11 bases to trimming and J lost 5 bases; unmatched junction nucleotides: 3. CDR1 and CDR2 from the germline V gene are MNHEY and SVGAGI. The CDR3 bases are TGTGCCGGAACTAGCGGGAGGACCGGGGAGCTGTTTTTT. Its translation is CAGTSGRTGELFF.

A remark on this clone: The identical CDR3 is also encoded by other nucleotide sequences in the sample. The chain carries TRBV18 and TRBJ2-1; D ambiguous. The CDR3 totals 11 residues. V was pared by 3 bases and J by 6 bases, with 3 bases between. Germline CDR1 and CDR2: KGHSH and LQKENI. CDR3 in amino acids: CASSPSNEQFF. For the CDR3, the DNA is TGTGCCAGCTCACCGAGCAATGAGCAGTTCTTC.

This rearrangement joins TRBV9 to TRBJ2-2; 14 bases fit TRBD2. V lost 3 bases and J lost 5; bases outside the gene matches: 3. The CDR3 has 16 amino acids. Germline V gives CDR1 SGDLS, CDR2 YYNGEE. The CDR3 is CASSAGLAGGTGELFF. The DNA for the CDR3 is TGTGCCAGCAGCGCCGGACTAGCGGGAGGAACCGGGGAGCTGTTTTTT.

The gene calls are TRBV28 and TRBJ1-2; TRBD1 agrees at 8 bases. Trimming removed 5 bases from V and 1 base from J; junction bases left unmatched: 3. CDR3 size: 14 residues. The germline gives CDR1 MDHEN, CDR2 SYDVKM. The CDR3: CASSRQGNNYGYTF. In DNA form, the CDR3 reads TGTGCCAGCAGTCGACAGGGGAATAACTATGGCTACACCTTC.

The chain joins TRBV10-1 to TRBJ2-5; D perhaps matches TRBD1 (5 bases). With 9 bases removed from V and 0 bases from J, the gap between germline ends came to 8 bases. The CDR3 runs 12 residues. Germline V gene sequence: CDR1 WNHNN, CDR2 SYGVQD (reference sequence). Here the CDR3 reads CASSDNQETQYF. CDR3 bases: TGCGCCAGTTCGGACAACCAAGAGACCCAGTACTTC.

The chain joins TRBV19 to TRBJ1-2; 12 bases are a match to TRBD1. V was pared by 3 bases and J by 7 bases, with 9 bases of the junction left unmatched. The germline V gene encodes CDR1 LNHDA and CDR2 SQIVND (reference sequence). The CDR3 is 16 amino acids. The CDR3 spells CASSIPGTGGGRGYTF. In DNA, the CDR3 is TGTGCCAGTAGTATCCCCGGGACAGGGGGCGGCCGTGGCTACACCTTC.